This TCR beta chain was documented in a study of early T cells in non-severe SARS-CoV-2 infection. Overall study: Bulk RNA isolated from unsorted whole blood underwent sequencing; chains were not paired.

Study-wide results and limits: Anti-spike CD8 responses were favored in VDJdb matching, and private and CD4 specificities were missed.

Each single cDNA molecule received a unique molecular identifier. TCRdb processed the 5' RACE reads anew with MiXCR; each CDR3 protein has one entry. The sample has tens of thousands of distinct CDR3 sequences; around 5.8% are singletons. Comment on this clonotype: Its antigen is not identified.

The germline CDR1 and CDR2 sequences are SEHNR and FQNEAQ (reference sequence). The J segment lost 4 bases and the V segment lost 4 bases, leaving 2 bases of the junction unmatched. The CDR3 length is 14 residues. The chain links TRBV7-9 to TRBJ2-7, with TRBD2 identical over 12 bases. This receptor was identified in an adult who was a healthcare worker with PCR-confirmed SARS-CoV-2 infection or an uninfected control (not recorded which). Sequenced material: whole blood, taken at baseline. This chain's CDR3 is CASSSLAGGYEQYF. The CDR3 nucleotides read TGTGCCAGCAGCTCGCTAGCGGGGGGGTACGAGCAGTACTTC.